This section outlines one T cell receptor (beta chain) sequence together with its context. What it recognizes is unknown. The data belong to a study of cytomegalovirus exposure and HLA in healthy donors. Whole-study findings and limits: Specificity for CMV antigens was confirmed in vitro for a few of the CMV-associated chains.

Use of 60 Vbeta and 13 Jbeta primers characterized the PCR. Per the original data handling: Unique TCR beta chains totaled roughly 81 million in a later count, with roughly 11 million of them shared. Method: immunoSEQ multiplex PCR; TCRdb's copy keeps in-frame clones and lacks some. V and J calls and clone size are given by that table; D and trimming were obtained from the DNA. The sample has nearly 300,000 clones; around 86% are singletons. The sequencing sample was made of PBMCs. The sequence was obtained from a man between 40 and 49 years old in good health and CMV-seropositive.

The CDR3 region has the DNA TGTGCCAGCAGCCCCTCGACAGGGCCCTCTGGAAACACCATATATTTT. Amino acids: CASSPSTGPSGNTIYF. V is TRBV11-2 and J is TRBJ1-3; 7 bases are shared with TRBD1. V shed 5 bases, J shed 0 bases, and the junction held 7 bases outside the gene matches. CDR1 SGHAT and CDR2 FQNNGV come from the germline V gene. This CDR3 spans 16 amino acids.